This T cell receptor beta chain was identified in a study of CD8+ T cells in alopecia areata. Study at large: Scoring of treated patients' severity used the percentage of affected scalp area. Study outcomes and limitations: Persistence of many expanded lesional clones was seen in scalp and blood during tofacitinib.

The CDR3 spans 14 residues. From germline, CDR1 is GTSNPN and CDR2 SVGIG (reference sequence). V was cut by 2 bases and J by 2 bases, with 13 bases left in between. Described treatment: oral pan-JAK inhibitor, 5-10 mg twice daily. Using a FACSAria, the CD4+ and CD8+ T cells were sorted from the PBMCs. Worth noting for this clone: As yet, its antigen is unknown.

Extracted RNA was reverse transcribed, and the resulting cDNA served as sequencing template. Assay used: immunoSEQ multiplex PCR; TCRdb lists only in-frame clones, some missing. The sample carries 140,000 to 150,000 clones, roughly 54% recorded once. The TCR was taken from a human donor with alopecia areata. Material: CD8+ T cells sorted from blood, obtained at week 4, from a patient treated with tofacitinib. The chain links TRBV30 to TRBJ2-7, with D perhaps TRBD2 (7 bases). The CDR3 nucleotides are TGTGCCTGGAGTATAGAGGGGGGGACCTACGAGCAGTACTTC. It codes for CAWSIEGGTYEQYF.